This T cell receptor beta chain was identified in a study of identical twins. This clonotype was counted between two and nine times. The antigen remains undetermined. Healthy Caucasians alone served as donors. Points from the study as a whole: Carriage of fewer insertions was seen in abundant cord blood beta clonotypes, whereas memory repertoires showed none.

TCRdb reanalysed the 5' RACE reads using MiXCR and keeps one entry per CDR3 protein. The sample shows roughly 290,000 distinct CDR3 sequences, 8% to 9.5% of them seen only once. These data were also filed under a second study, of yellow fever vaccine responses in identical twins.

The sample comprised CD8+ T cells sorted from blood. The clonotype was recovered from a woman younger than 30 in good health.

The CDR3 region has the DNA TGCGCCAGCAGAGAGACTCCCGGGGCCTACGAGCAGTACTTC. Translating gives CASRETPGAYEQYF. This chain connects TRBV5-1 to TRBJ2-7, with D possibly TRBD2 on 5 matching bases. V lost 5 bases, J lost 2 bases, and 14 bases lay in between. CDR1 is SGHRS, CDR2 YFSETQ, per germline. The CDR3 has 14 amino acids.